What follows are 11 T cell receptor beta chains derived from one specimen sequenced in a study of blood T cell repertoires in COVID-19 (dated by TCRdb to the early 2020s). Libraries came from the immunoSEQ multiplex PCR assay. TCRdb limited this immuneACCESS table to in-frame rearrangements with V and J called. A share of clones is missing; checked studies link under half to unresolved V genes, and the rest is unexplained. This sample has 200,000 or so clones in its table, and roughly 90% of those were observed once. The biggest ten clones account for around 8.4% of the sample. The specimen sequenced was PBMCs or T cells enriched from blood (not recorded which). Every receptor here comes from a woman between 18 and 30 years old who had recovered from COVID-19.

The chain is built from TRBV3-1 (or the pseudogene TRBV3-2) and TRBJ1-3; TRBD1 aligns across 8 bases. Trimming removed 6 bases from V and 3 bases from J; junction bases left unmatched: 4. There are 14 residues in the CDR3. Germline V gene data show CDR1 as LGHDT and CDR2 as YNNKEL (reference sequence). CDR3 amino acids: CASRMTGVGNTIYF. The CDR3 DNA reads TGTGCCAGCAGGATGACAGGGGTTGGAAACACCATATATTTT.

V is TRBV20-1 and J is TRBJ2-7; 10 bases fit TRBD2. Trimming took 3 bases from V and 1 from J; bases not matched to a gene: 6. The CDR3 is 15 amino acids. Germline V gene data show CDR1 as DFQATT and CDR2 as SNEGSKA (reference sequence). In nucleotides, the CDR3 is TGCAGTGCTAGTGGAGCGGGGGGGCAGTCCTACGAGCAGTACTTC. Translating gives CSASGAGGQSYEQYF.

The chain is built from TRBV28 and TRBJ1-1; D remains unclear. The CDR3 length is 13 residues. Per the germline V gene, CDR1 is MDHEN and CDR2 is SYDVKM. Trimming stripped 7 bases from V and 0 bases from J, with 9 bases between. DNA for the CDR3: TGTGCCAGCATCCCGTTAGTGAACACTGAAGCTTTCTTT. Protein sequence: CASIPLVNTEAFF.

The chain uses TRBV3-1 (or the pseudogene TRBV3-2) and TRBJ1-2; 7 bases line up with TRBD1. This CDR3 comprises 14 residues. V was clipped by 4 bases and J by 0 bases; unmatched bases: 2. The germline V gene has CDR1 LGHDT and CDR2 YNNKEL (reference sequence). In DNA form, the CDR3 reads TGTGCCAGCAGCCCAGGGGGTACTAACTATGGCTACACCTTC. This gives the protein CASSPGGTNYGYTF.

The chain combines TRBV6-5 with TRBJ2-7; TRBD1 matches at 10 bases. V trimming: 2 bases; J trimming: 2 bases; junction bases outside the gene matches: 3. Germline V gene sequence: CDR1 MNHEY, CDR2 SVGAGI. The CDR3 is made up of 15 amino acids. The CDR3 region has the DNA TGTGCCAGCAGTTACGAAGGGACAGGGGCCTACGAGCAGTACTTC. It encodes CASSYEGTGAYEQYF.

Regarding this clone: One junction end does not reproduce the germline sequence, and a read error may be involved. V usage is TRBV24-1 and J usage is TRBJ2-1; 8 bases match TRBD2. The CDR3 runs 11 residues. Germline CDR1 reads KGHDR; CDR2 reads SFDVKD. The CDR3 nucleotides are TGTGCCACCAGCTCCGGGACTAGACAAGTCTTC. Its protein product is CATSSGTRQVF.

The V gene is TRBV6-2 or TRBV6-3, the J gene TRBJ1-1; 7 bases map to TRBD1. The CDR3 has 14 residues. Germline CDR1 MNHEY, CDR2 SVGEGT. Losses at the gene ends were 5 bases for V and 4 bases for J; bases not matched to a gene: 7. CDR3 in amino acids: CASSPRQGATEAFF. The CDR3 bases are TGTGCCAGCAGTCCCCGACAGGGAGCCACTGAAGCTTTCTTT.

This rearrangement joins TRBV27 to TRBJ2-2, with a tentative D call TRBD2 (6 bases). CDR3 size: 15 residues. Germline-derived CDR1 and CDR2 are MNHEY and SMNVEV (reference sequence). The V gene lost 4 bases and the J gene lost 3 bases, with 12 bases spanning the gap. The CDR3 here is CASSSGSGYTGELFF. The CDR3, as DNA: TGTGCCAGCAGTTCGGGTAGCGGTTACACCGGGGAGCTGTTTTTT.

The chain carries TRBV29-1 and TRBJ2-5; D possibly corresponds to TRBD1 (6 bases). Germline V CDR1 and CDR2: SQVTM, ANQGSEA. V was clipped by 2 bases and J by 2 bases, with 15 bases between them. The CDR3 is made up of 15 amino acids. This CDR3 reads CSVERAQGPQETQYF. For the CDR3, the DNA is TGCAGCGTTGAAAGGGCCCAGGGGCCACAAGAGACCCAGTACTTC.

The CDR3 here is CASSQPSRGQGAPTTYEQYF. The CDR3 coding sequence is TGTGCCAGCAGTCAGCCCAGCCGGGGGCAGGGGGCGCCTACAACCTACGAGCAGTACTTC. This chain uses TRBV28 with TRBJ2-7, with 8 nucleotides matching TRBD1. CDR1 is MDHEN, CDR2 SYDVKM, per germline. The ends lost 5 bases at V and 2 bases at J; junction bases unmatched: 23. CDR3 length: 20 residues.

The chain couples TRBV7-6 to TRBJ2-1; D gene uncertain. Germline CDR1 reads SGHVS; CDR2 reads FNYEAQ. The germline V and J ends were trimmed by 5 bases and 0 bases, with 8 bases remaining between them. The CDR3 covers 14 residues. In nucleotides, the CDR3 is TGTGCCAGCAGCCTATCCTCCTCCTACAATGAGCAGTTCTTC. Residues: CASSLSSSYNEQFF.